This T cell receptor beta chain was profiled in a study of blood T cell repertoires in COVID-19. Looked up from germline, CDR1 is MNHEY and CDR2 is SVGEGT. This CDR3 spans 20 amino acids. With V trimmed by 4 bases and J by 5 bases, 20 bases remained unmatched. Measured with immunoSEQ multiplex PCR; TCRdb has only the in-frame clones, and not every one. This table has about 87,000 clones, about 87% appearing once. The rearrangement links TRBV6-2 or TRBV6-3 to TRBJ2-3; 11 bases align to TRBD2. Sequencing used peripheral blood. The receptor comes from a man older than 75 with acute or convalescent COVID-19. The DNA of the CDR3 is TGTGCCAGCAGTTCCTACCCGGGACTAGCGGACCGGAGGGCTGGAGATACGCAGTATTTT. It is translated as CASSSYPGLADRRAGDTQYF.